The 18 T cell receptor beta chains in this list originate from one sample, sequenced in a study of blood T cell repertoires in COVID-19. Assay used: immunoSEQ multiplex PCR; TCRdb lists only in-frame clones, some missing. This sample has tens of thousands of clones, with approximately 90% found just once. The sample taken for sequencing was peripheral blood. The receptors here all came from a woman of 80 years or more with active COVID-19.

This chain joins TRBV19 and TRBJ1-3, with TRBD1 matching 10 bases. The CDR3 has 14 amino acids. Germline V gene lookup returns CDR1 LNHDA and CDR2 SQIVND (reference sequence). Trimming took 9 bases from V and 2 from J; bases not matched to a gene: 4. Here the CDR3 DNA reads TGTGCCAGCATCGACAGGGGGCCTGGAAACACCATATATTTT. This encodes CASIDRGPGNTIYF.

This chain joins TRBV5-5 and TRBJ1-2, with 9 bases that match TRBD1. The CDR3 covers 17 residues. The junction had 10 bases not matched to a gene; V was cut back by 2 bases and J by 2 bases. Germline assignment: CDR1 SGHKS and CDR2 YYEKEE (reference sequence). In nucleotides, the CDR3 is TGTGCCAGCAGCTTTTCCCCGACAGGGGGGACGAACTATGGCTACACCTTC. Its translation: CASSFSPTGGTNYGYTF.

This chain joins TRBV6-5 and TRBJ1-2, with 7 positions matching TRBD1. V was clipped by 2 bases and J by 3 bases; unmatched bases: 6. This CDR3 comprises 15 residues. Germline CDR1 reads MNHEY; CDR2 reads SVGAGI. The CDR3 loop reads CASSYGGDSYYGYTF. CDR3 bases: TGTGCCAGCAGTTACGGCGGGGACAGCTACTATGGCTACACCTTC.

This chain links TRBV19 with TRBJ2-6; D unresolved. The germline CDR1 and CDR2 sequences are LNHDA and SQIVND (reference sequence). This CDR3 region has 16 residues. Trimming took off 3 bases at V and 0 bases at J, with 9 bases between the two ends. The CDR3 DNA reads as TGTGCCAGTAGTATTTCGCGGCCCTCTGGGGCCAACGTCCTGACTTTC. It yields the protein CASSISRPSGANVLTF. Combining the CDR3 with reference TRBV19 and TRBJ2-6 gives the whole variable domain DGGITQSPKYLFRKEGQNVTLSCEQNLNHDAMYWYRQDPGQGLRLIYYSQIVNDFQKGDIAEGYSVSREKKESFPLTVTSAQKNPTAFYLCASSISRPSGANVLTFGAGSRLTVL.

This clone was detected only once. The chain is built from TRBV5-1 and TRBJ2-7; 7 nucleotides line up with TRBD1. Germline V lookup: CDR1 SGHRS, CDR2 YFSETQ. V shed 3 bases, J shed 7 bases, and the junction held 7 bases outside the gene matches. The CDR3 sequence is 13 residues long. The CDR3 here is CASSWDRTGEQYF. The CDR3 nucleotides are TGCGCCAGCAGCTGGGACAGAACGGGAGAGCAGTACTTC.

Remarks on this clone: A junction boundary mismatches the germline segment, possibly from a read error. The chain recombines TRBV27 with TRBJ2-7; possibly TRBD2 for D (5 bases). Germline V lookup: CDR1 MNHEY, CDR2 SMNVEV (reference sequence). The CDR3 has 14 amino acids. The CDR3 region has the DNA TGTGCCGGCAGTTCTGCGGGCCGCTCCTACGAGCAGTACTTC. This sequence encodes CAGSSAGRSYEQYF.

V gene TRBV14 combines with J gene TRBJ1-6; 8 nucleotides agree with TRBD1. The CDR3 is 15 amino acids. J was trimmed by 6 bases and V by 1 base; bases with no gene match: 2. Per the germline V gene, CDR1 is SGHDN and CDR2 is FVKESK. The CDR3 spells CASSQVDRGNSPLHF. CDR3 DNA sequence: TGTGCCAGCAGCCAAGTCGACAGGGGTAATTCACCCCTCCACTTT. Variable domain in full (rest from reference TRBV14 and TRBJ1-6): EAGVTQFPSHSVIEKGQTVTLRCDPISGHDNLYWYRRVMGKEIKFLLHFVKESKQDESGMPNNRFLAERTGGTYSTLKVQPAELEDSGVYFCASSQVDRGNSPLHFGNGTRLTVT.

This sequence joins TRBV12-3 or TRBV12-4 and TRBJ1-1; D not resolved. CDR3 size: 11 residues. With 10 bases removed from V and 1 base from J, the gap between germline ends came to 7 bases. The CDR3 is CATRRNTEAFF. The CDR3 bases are TGTGCCACACGGAGGAACACTGAAGCTTTCTTT.

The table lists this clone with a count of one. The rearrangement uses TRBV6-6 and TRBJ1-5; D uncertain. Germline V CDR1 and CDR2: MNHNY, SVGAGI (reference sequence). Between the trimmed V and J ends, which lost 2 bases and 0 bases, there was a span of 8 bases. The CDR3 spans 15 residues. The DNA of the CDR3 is TGTGCCAGCAGTTACGCGGAAAATAGCAATCAGCCCCAGCATTTT. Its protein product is CASSYAENSNQPQHF.

The CDR3 protein is CASSPGDQGVTQYF. Written as DNA, the CDR3 is TGTGCCAGCAGCCCCGGGGACCAGGGGGTGACCCAGTACTTC. The chain combines TRBV11-2 with TRBJ2-5; 7 nucleotides line up with TRBD1. CDR1 is SGHAT, CDR2 FQNNGV, per germline. The CDR3 sequence is 14 residues long. V dropped 5 bases and J dropped 7; count of bases not matched to a gene: 10.

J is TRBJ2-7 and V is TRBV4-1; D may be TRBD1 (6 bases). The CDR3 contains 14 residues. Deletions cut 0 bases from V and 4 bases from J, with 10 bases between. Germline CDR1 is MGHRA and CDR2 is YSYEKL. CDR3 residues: CASSQERTEYEQYF. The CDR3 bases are TGCGCCAGCAGCCAAGAAAGGACAGAGTACGAGCAGTACTTC.

The chain's CDR3 is CASSSQTEPINYGYTF. The CDR3 DNA sequence: TGTGCCAGCAGCTCCCAGACAGAACCTATTAACTATGGCTACACCTTC. V and J are TRBV7-8 and TRBJ1-2, with TRBD1 as a possible D gene (5 bases). The V end was cut by 4 bases, the J end by 1 base, with 16 bases between. This CDR3 has 16 amino acids. Germline loops: CDR1 SGHVS, CDR2 FQNEAQ.

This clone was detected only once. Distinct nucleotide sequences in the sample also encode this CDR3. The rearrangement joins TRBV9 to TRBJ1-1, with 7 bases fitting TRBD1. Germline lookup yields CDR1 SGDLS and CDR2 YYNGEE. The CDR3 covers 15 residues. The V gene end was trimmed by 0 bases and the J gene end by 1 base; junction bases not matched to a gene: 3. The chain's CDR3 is CASSVGTGSNTEAFF. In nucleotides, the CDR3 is TGTGCCAGCAGCGTAGGGACAGGTTCGAACACTGAAGCTTTCTTT.

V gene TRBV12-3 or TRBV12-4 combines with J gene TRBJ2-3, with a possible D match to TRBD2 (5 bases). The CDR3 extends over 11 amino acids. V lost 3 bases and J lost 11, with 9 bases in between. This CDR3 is CASSLREQQYF. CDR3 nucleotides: TGTGCCAGCAGTTTGAGGGAGCAGCAGTATTTT.

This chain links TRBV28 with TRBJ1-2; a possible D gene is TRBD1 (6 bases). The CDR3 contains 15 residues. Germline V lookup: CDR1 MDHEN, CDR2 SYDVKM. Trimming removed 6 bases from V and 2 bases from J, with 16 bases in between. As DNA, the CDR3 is TGTGCCAGCAGATACTCAGGGGTAGTAAACTATGGCTACACCTTC. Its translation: CASRYSGVVNYGYTF.

The CDR3 here is CASSEPAGKTAGELETQYF. The DNA for the CDR3 is TGTGCCAGCAGTGAACCGGCCGGGAAAACAGCGGGGGAATTAGAGACCCAGTACTTC. The chain joins TRBV6-1 to TRBJ2-5; 8 positions match TRBD2. Germline V gene sequence: CDR1 MNHNS, CDR2 SASEGT. The CDR3 contains 19 residues. J lost 4 bases, V lost 2 bases, and 18 bases had no gene match.

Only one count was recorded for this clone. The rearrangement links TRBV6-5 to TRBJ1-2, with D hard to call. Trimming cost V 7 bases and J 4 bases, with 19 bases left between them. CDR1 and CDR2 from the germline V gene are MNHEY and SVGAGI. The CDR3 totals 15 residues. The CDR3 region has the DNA TGTGCCAGCACCCCTGACTCCTCCAGAGGCTATGGCTACACCTTC. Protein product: CASTPDSSRGYGYTF.

CDR3 DNA sequence: TGTGCCAGCAGCTCACAGGGTATCTATGGCTACACCTTC. The encoded protein is CASSSQGIYGYTF. The chain couples TRBV5-4 to TRBJ1-2; weak D call: TRBD1 (6 bases). The germline gives CDR1 SGHNT, CDR2 YYREEE (reference sequence). This CDR3 contains 13 residues. V was cut by 3 bases and J by 4 bases, with 10 bases left in between.